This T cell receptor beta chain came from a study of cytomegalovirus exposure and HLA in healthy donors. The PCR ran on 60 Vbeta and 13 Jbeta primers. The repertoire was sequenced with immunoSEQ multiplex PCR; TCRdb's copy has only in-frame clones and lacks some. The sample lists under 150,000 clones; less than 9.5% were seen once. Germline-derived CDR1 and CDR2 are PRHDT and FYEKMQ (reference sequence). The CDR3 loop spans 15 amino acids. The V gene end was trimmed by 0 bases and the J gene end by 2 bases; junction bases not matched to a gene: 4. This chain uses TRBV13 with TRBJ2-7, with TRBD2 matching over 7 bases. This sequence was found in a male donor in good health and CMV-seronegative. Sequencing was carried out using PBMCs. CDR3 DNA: TGTGCCAGCAGCTTAGGGGGCGGGGGTACCTACGAGCAGTACTTC. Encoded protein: CASSLGGGGTYEQYF.